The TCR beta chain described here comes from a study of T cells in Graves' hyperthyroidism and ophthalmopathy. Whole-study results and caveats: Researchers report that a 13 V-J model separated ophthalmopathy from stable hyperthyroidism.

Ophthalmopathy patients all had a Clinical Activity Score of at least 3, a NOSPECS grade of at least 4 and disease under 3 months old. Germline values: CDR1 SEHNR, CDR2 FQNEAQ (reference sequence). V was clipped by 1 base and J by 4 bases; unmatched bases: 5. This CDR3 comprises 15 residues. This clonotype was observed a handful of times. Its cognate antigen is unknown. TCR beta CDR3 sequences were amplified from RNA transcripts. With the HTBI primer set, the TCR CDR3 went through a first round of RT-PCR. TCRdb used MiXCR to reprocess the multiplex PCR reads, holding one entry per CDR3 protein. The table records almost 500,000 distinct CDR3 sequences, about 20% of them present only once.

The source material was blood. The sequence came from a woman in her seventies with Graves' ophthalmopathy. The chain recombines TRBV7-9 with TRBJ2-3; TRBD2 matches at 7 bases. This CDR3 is CASSLDSGRSDTQYF. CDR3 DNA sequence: TGTGCCAGCAGCTTAGATTCCGGGAGGTCAGATACGCAGTATTTT.